What follows is one TCR beta chain and its context. Data came from immunoSEQ multiplex PCR; TCRdb stores just in-frame clones and leaves some out. This repertoire shows 390,000 or so clones, approximately 90% found once; its top ten account for approximately 10%. Per germline, CDR1 SQVTM and CDR2 ANQGSEA. CDR3 length equals 12 residues. The V gene lost 8 bases and the J gene lost 16 bases, with 24 bases spanning the gap. This sample was included in a study of blood T cell repertoires in COVID-19. The TCR comes from a woman in her forties or fifties who had recovered from COVID-19. The specimen was PBMCs or T cells enriched from blood (not recorded which). The chain links TRBV29-1 to TRBJ2-1; D uncertain. The CDR3 DNA sequence: TGCAGCTTAACTGATTCGTTGGGCTCGGAATTCTTC. The encoded protein is CSLTDSLGSEFF.